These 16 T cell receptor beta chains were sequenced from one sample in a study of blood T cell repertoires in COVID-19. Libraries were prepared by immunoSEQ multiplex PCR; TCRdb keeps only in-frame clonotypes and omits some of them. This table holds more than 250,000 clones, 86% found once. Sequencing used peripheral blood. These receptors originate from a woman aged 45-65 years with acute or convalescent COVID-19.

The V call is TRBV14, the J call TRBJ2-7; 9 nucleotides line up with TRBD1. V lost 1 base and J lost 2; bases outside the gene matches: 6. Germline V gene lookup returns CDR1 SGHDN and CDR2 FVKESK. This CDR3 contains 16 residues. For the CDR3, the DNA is TGTGCCAGCAGCCAAGGGGACAGGGAGGGGACCTACGAGCAGTACTTC. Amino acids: CASSQGDREGTYEQYF.

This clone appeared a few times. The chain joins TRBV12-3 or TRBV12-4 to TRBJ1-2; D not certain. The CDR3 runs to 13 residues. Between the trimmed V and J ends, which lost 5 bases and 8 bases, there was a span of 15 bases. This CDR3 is CASSVDPERGYTF. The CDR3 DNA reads TGTGCCAGCAGTGTAGACCCCGAGCGGGGCTACACCTTC.

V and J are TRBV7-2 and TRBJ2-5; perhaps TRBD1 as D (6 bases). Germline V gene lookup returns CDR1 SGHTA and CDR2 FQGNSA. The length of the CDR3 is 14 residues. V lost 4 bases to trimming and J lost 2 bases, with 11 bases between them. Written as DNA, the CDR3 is TGTGCCAGCAGCTCCTTAGGGGGTCAAGAGACCCAGTACTTC. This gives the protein CASSSLGGQETQYF. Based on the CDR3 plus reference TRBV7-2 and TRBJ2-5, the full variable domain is GAGVSQSPSNKVTEKGKDVELRCDPISGHTALYWYRQSLGQGLEFLIYFQGNSAPDKSGLPSDRFSAERTGGSVSTLTIQRTQQEDSAVYLCASSSLGGQETQYFGPGTRLLVL.

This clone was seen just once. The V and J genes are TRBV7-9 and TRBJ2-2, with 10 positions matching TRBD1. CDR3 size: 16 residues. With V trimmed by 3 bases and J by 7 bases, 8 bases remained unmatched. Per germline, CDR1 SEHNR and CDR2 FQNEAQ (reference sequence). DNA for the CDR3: TGTGCCAGCAGCTTCCGGGACAGGGGCGGAATCGGGGAGCTGTTTTTT. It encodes CASSFRDRGGIGELFF.

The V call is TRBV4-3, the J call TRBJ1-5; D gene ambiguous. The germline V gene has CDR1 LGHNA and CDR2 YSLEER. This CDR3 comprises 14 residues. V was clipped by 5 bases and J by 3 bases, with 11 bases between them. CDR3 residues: CASSFEQFNQPQHF. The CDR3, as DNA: TGCGCCAGCAGCTTTGAACAATTCAATCAGCCCCAGCATTTT.

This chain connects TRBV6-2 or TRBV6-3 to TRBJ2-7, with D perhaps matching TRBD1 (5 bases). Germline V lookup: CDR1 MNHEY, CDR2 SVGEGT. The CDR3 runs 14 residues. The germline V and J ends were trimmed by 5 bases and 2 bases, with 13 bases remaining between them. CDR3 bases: TGTGCCAGCAGTCGGGCAGGGAAGACCTACGAGCAGTACTTC. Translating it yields CASSRAGKTYEQYF.

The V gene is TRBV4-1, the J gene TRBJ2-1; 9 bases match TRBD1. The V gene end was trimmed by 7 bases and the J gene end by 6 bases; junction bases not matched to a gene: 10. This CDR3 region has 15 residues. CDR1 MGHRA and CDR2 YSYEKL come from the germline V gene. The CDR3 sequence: CASTPGQGHINEQFF. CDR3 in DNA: TGCGCCAGCACCCCGGGACAGGGTCACATCAATGAGCAGTTCTTC.

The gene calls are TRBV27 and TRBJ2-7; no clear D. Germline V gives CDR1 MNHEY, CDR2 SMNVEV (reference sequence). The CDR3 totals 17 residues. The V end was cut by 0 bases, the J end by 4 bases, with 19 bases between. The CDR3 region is CASSLSAAFTTAYEQYF. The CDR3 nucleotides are TGTGCCAGCAGTTTATCCGCCGCGTTTACGACTGCTTACGAGCAGTACTTC.

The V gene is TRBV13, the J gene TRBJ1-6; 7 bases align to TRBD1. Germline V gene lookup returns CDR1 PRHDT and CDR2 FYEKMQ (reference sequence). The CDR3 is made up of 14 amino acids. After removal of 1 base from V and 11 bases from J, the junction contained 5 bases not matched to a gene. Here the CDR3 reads CASSLEQGKTPLHF. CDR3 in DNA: TGTGCCAGCAGCTTAGAACAGGGGAAGACACCCCTCCACTTT.

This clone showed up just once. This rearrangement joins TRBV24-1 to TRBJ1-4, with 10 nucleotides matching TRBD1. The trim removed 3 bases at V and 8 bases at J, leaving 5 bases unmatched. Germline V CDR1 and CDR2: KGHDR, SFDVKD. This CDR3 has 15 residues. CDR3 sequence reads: CATSDPGTGDEKLFF. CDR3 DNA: TGTGCCACCAGTGATCCCGGGACAGGGGACGAAAAACTGTTTTTT.

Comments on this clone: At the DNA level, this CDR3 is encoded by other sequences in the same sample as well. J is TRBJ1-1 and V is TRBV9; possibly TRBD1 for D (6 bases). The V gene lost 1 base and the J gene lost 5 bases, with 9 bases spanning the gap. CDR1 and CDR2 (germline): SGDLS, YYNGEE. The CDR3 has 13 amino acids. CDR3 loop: CASSVQGKTEAFF. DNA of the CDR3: TGTGCCAGCAGCGTACAGGGGAAGACTGAAGCTTTCTTT.

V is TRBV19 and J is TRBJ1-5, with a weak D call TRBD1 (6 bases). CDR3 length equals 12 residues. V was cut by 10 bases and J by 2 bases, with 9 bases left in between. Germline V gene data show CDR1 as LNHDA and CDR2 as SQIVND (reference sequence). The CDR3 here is CATAGGNQPQHF. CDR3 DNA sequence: TGTGCCACCGCAGGGGGCAATCAGCCCCAGCATTTT.

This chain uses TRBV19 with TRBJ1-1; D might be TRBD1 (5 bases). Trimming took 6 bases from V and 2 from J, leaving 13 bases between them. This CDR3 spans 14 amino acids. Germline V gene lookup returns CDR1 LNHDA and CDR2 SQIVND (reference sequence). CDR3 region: CASRGEVKNTEAFF. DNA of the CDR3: TGTGCCAGTAGGGGGGAGGTGAAAAACACTGAAGCTTTCTTT. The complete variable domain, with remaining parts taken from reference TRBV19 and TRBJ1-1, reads DGGITQSPKYLFRKEGQNVTLSCEQNLNHDAMYWYRQDPGQGLRLIYYSQIVNDFQKGDIAEGYSVSREKKESFPLTVTSAQKNPTAFYLCASRGEVKNTEAFFGQGTRLTVV.

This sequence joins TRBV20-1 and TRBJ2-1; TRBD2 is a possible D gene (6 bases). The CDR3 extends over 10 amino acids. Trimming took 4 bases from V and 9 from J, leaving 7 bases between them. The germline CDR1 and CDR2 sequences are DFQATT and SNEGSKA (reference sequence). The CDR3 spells CSATGVEQFF. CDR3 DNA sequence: TGCAGTGCTACGGGAGTTGAGCAGTTCTTC.

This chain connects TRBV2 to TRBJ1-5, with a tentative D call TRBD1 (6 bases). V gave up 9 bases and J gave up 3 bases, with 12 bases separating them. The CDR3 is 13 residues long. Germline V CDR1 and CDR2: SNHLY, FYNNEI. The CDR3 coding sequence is TGTGCCAGTAACAGGGAGCACAATCAGCCCCAGCATTTT. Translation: CASNREHNQPQHF. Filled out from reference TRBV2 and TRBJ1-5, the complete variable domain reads EPEVTQTPSHQVTQMGQEVILRCVPISNHLYFYWYRQILGQKVEFLVSFYNNEISEKSEIFDDQFSVERPDGSNFTLKIRSTKLEDSAMYFCASNREHNQPQHFGDGTRLSIL.

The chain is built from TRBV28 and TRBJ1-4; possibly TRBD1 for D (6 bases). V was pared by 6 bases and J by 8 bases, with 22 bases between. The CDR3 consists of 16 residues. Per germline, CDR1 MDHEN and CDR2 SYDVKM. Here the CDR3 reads CASSGGAGAKREKLFF. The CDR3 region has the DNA TGTGCCAGCAGCGGCGGGGCGGGGGCAAAACGGGAAAAACTGTTTTTT.